This T cell receptor (beta chain) is drawn from a study of identical twins. TCRdb re-called the 5' RACE reads through MiXCR, storing one row per CDR3 protein. The sample includes 420,000 or so distinct CDR3 sequences, around 20% of them seen just once. This clonotype was observed a few times. Looked up from germline, CDR1 is SGHAT and CDR2 is FQNNGV. The CDR3 consists of 15 residues. V was pared by 3 bases and J by 6 bases, with 6 bases of the junction left unmatched. Sequencing was performed on naive T cells sorted from blood. The TCR sequence derives from a man aged 50 or older in good health. The genes are TRBV11-2 and TRBJ2-3; 10 nucleotides agree with TRBD2. CDR3 sequence reads: CASSFKRGGFDTQYF. The CDR3, as DNA: TGTGCCAGCAGCTTCAAGCGGGGGGGCTTCGATACGCAGTATTTT. The full variable domain, rest sourced from reference TRBV11-2 and TRBJ2-3, is EAGVAQSPRYKIIEKRQSVAFWCNPISGHATLYWYQQILGQGPKLLIQFQNNGVVDDSQLPKDRFSAERLKGVDSTLKIQPAKLEDSAVYLCASSFKRGGFDTQYFGPGTRLTVL.